The clone carrying this T cell receptor (beta chain) was picked up many times. Germline V lookup: CDR1 SGDLS, CDR2 YYNGEE. V shed 0 bases and J 0 bases; nucleotides not matched to a gene: 4. The CDR3 covers 16 residues. A second PCR of about 6 to 12 cycles used a sample-barcoded 5' primer and a J-beta primer mix. TCRdb redid the calling of the 5' RACE reads with MiXCR, one entry per CDR3 protein. The sample lists about 1.1 million distinct CDR3 sequences, 35% to 40% occurring once. This record comes from a study of blood T cells in healthy people across ages. Donor samples were obtained from healthy Caucasian individuals from Russia, aged about 6 to 90.

Sequencing was carried out using blood. This sequence was found in a man between 18 and 29 years old in good health. The genes are TRBV9 and TRBJ2-3, with 7 positions matching TRBD2. The CDR3 DNA reads TGTGCCAGCAGCGTAGGTAGCGGGCATAGCACAGATACGCAGTATTTT. Protein sequence: CASSVGSGHSTDTQYF.